What follows are 25 T cell receptor beta chains derived from one specimen sequenced in a study of shared clonotypes between healthy human individuals. The method was immunoSEQ multiplex PCR; TCRdb's version includes in-frame clones alone and lacks a portion of them. Here the sample spans roughly 660,000 clones, 90% being singletons. Sample: memory CD8+ T cells from PBMCs. Subset given: CD45RO+ cells pooled with CCR7-negative TemRA cells. The receptors were gathered from a man between 18 and 35 years old in good health. Some clones in this sample may be carry-over from other donors' samples.

The chain uses TRBV7-8 and TRBJ2-5; TRBD2 agrees at 7 bases. The V and J ends lost 5 bases and 4 bases, in that order; junction bases with no gene match: 7. The CDR3 is 14 residues long. Germline V gene sequence: CDR1 SGHVS, CDR2 FQNEAQ. Here the CDR3 DNA reads TGTGCCAGCAGCCCAATTCCGGGAGGAGAGACCCAGTACTTC. Its protein is CASSPIPGGETQYF.

The chain has TRBV29-1 and TRBJ2-1; D may match TRBD1 or TRBD2 (5 bases each). V lost 4 bases, J lost 5 bases, and 9 bases lay in between. The CDR3 is 12 amino acids. Germline V CDR1 and CDR2: SQVTM, ANQGSEA. CDR3 amino acids: CSVGTGHNEQFF. The DNA of the CDR3 is TGCAGCGTTGGGACGGGGCACAATGAGCAGTTCTTC.

V and J are TRBV29-1 and TRBJ1-2; 9 bases line up with TRBD1. Germline lookup yields CDR1 SQVTM and CDR2 ANQGSEA. The CDR3 sequence is 13 residues long. J was trimmed by 0 bases and V by 7 bases; bases with no gene match: 3. The CDR3 sequence: CSGRTGANYGYTF. Here the CDR3 DNA reads TGCAGCGGTAGGACAGGGGCTAACTATGGCTACACCTTC. Full variable domain (outside the CDR3, taken from reference TRBV29-1 and TRBJ1-2): SAVISQKPSRDICQRGTSLTIQCQVDSQVTMMFWYRQQPGQSLTLIATANQGSEATYESGFVIDKFPISRPNLTFSTLTVSNMSPEDSSIYLCSGRTGANYGYTFGSGTRLTVV.

The chain uses TRBV4-1 and TRBJ2-5; D not resolved. Matching the DNA end better, TRBJ2-7 makes the J call doubtful. This CDR3 is 12 amino acids long. Per germline, CDR1 MGHRA and CDR2 YSYEKL. In DNA form, the CDR3 reads TGCGCCAGCAGCCAAGACGGCCACGAGCAGTACTTC. The encoded protein is CASSQDGHEQYF.

V is TRBV5-6 and J is TRBJ2-1, with 7 bases fitting TRBD1. Germline loops: CDR1 SGHDT, CDR2 YYEEEE. Trimming cost V 5 bases and J 9 bases; bases outside gene matches: 5. The CDR3 loop spans 12 amino acids. CDR3 bases: TGTGCCAGCAGGAACCAGGGGGTTGAGCAGTTCTTC. It specifies CASRNQGVEQFF.

The chain couples TRBV28 to TRBJ2-7, with 15 positions matching TRBD2. Germline-derived CDR1 and CDR2 are MDHEN and SYDVKM. This CDR3 is 18 amino acids long. Trimming took 5 bases from V and 5 from J; bases not matched to a gene: 13. The CDR3 DNA follows: TGTGCCAGCAGTACCTTCGGACTAGCGGGAGGGCCTTGGGACGAGCAGTACTTC. Its translation is CASSTFGLAGGPWDEQYF.

This chain uses TRBV4-3 with TRBJ2-5, with no clear D. The V gene's germline CDR1 is LGHNA and CDR2 YSLEER. This CDR3 has 15 amino acids. With 3 bases removed from V and 5 bases from J, the gap between germline ends came to 16 bases. CDR3 coding DNA: TGCGCCAGCAGCCAGGCTGGTGGCGTCGGGGAGACCCAGTACTTC. It encodes CASSQAGGVGETQYF.

The chain combines TRBV5-1 with TRBJ2-5; D is unresolved. Germline CDR1 SGHRS, CDR2 YFSETQ. The CDR3 consists of 13 residues. With 1 base removed from V and 4 bases from J, the gap between germline ends came to 8 bases. CDR3 coding DNA: TGCGCCAGCAGCTTGCCCCAGAGAGAGACCCAGTACTTC. It codes for CASSLPQRETQYF.

The chain combines TRBV29-1 with TRBJ2-6; 8 bases are a match to TRBD1. V shed 5 bases, J shed 1 base, and the junction held 19 bases outside the gene matches. Looked up from germline, CDR1 is SQVTM and CDR2 is ANQGSEA. This CDR3 has 20 amino acids. The CDR3 protein is CSVPSLPADRELSGANVLTF. DNA for the CDR3: TGCAGCGTTCCGTCCCTGCCGGCGGACAGGGAGTTGTCTGGGGCCAACGTCCTGACTTTC.

This chain uses TRBV28 with TRBJ2-5; the match to TRBD1 covers 11 bases. Germline lookup yields CDR1 MDHEN and CDR2 SYDVKM. CDR3 length equals 17 residues. V lost 2 bases and J lost 5; bases outside the gene matches: 10. The CDR3 DNA reads as TGTGCCAGCAGTTTACCTTGGGACAGGGGGAACGGGGAGACCCAGTACTTC. Its translation: CASSLPWDRGNGETQYF.

This rearrangement joins TRBV29-1 to TRBJ2-5; D may match TRBD1 or TRBD2 (5 bases each). The CDR3 loop spans 18 amino acids. Looked up from germline, CDR1 is SQVTM and CDR2 is ANQGSEA. Trimming took 7 bases from V and 3 from J, leaving 30 bases between them. The CDR3 DNA reads TGCAGCGCTGGGGGTCTAGGGGTCCCCCCTGGTGGTGAAGAGACCCAGTACTTC. It yields the protein CSAGGLGVPPGGEETQYF.

A note on this clone: A far larger clone is just one base off, so this is likely a read error. The rearrangement joins TRBV10-1 to TRBJ1-1; D is ambiguous. In germline, CDR1 is WNHNN, CDR2 SYGVQD (reference sequence). The CDR3 covers 13 residues. The CDR3 DNA reads TGCGCCAGCAGTGATGGTTTGAACACTGAAACTTTCTTT. Amino acids: CASSDGLNTETFF.

This sequence joins TRBV11-2 and TRBJ2-7; D uncertain. CDR1 and CDR2 (germline): SGHAT, FQNNGV. V was pared by 4 bases and J by 5 bases, with 15 bases between. The CDR3 spans 14 residues. CDR3 in DNA: TGTGCCAGCAGCTACGGGCTATATATCGACGAGCAGTACTTC. It specifies CASSYGLYIDEQYF.

The chain couples TRBV23-1 to TRBJ2-7; weak D call: TRBD2 (6 bases). TRBV23-1 is reported as an ORF; its role is uncertain. The CDR3 extends over 13 amino acids. Trimming took 5 bases from V and 9 from J, leaving 17 bases between them. CDR3 sequence: CASSRLRDSSQYF. The CDR3 DNA is TGCGCCAGCAGTAGGCTCCGGGACTCCTCGCAGTACTTC.

The chain joins TRBV6-5 to TRBJ2-1; 7 bases align to TRBD1. The CDR3 runs 14 residues. The V segment lost 7 bases and the J segment 1 base; nucleotides outside the gene matches: 4. The germline V gene encodes CDR1 MNHEY and CDR2 SVGAGI. DNA for the CDR3: TGTGCCAGCACTGCGACAGGGTCCTACAATGAGCAGTTCTTC. This gives the protein CASTATGSYNEQFF.

This sequence joins TRBV13 and TRBJ2-2; D is unresolved. This CDR3 region has 12 residues. The V end was cut by 4 bases, the J end by 7 bases, with 7 bases between. The germline V gene has CDR1 PRHDT and CDR2 FYEKMQ (reference sequence). CDR3: CASSYSDGELFF. CDR3 bases: TGTGCCAGCAGCTATTCGGACGGGGAGCTGTTTTTT.

The rearrangement uses TRBV9 and TRBJ2-1; 8 bases are shared with TRBD2. CDR1 and CDR2 from the germline V gene are SGDLS and YYNGEE. J lost 8 bases, V lost 4 bases, and 8 bases had no gene match. The CDR3 extends over 14 amino acids. The CDR3 loop reads CASSSGLVGHEQFF. In nucleotides, the CDR3 is TGTGCCAGCAGCTCGGGACTAGTCGGCCATGAGCAGTTCTTC.

This clone was seen repeatedly, ten times or more. V and J are TRBV9 and TRBJ2-5; maybe TRBD2 (5 bases). Deletions cut 0 bases from V and 5 bases from J, with 14 bases between. Looked up from germline, CDR1 is SGDLS and CDR2 is YYNGEE. This CDR3 has 15 amino acids. The DNA for the CDR3 is TGTGCCAGCAGCGTAGACCCCGGGGATTGGGAGACCCAGTACTTC. Translation: CASSVDPGDWETQYF.

The chain has TRBV9 and TRBJ2-5; 11 bases fit TRBD2. The CDR3 consists of 15 residues. Germline V gene sequence: CDR1 SGDLS, CDR2 YYNGEE. V lost 4 bases to trimming and J lost 5 bases; unmatched junction nucleotides: 7. The CDR3 coding sequence is TGTGCCAGCAGCAGTAGCGGGAGGGTGGTGGAGACCCAGTACTTC. It encodes CASSSSGRVVETQYF.

The chain joins TRBV27 to TRBJ2-7, with 7 bases identical to TRBD2. CDR1 is MNHEY, CDR2 SMNVEV, per germline (reference sequence). The V and J ends lost 6 bases and 3 bases, in that order; junction bases with no gene match: 8. The length of the CDR3 is 14 residues. The CDR3 spells CASSQAGTIYEQYF. In nucleotides, the CDR3 is TGTGCCAGCAGCCAAGCGGGAACCATCTACGAGCAGTACTTC.

V is TRBV4-3 and J is TRBJ2-7; D tentatively fits TRBD1 or TRBD2 (5 bases each). V lost 4 bases, J lost 2 bases, and 18 bases lay in between. This CDR3 spans 16 amino acids. Germline V lookup: CDR1 LGHNA, CDR2 YSLEER. The CDR3 reads CASSLLPGPGPYEQYF. CDR3 DNA: TGCGCCAGCAGCCTCCTACCGGGGCCGGGGCCCTACGAGCAGTACTTC.

The chain combines TRBV7-9 with TRBJ1-1; the D is unclear. Germline CDR1 and CDR2: SEHNR and FQNEAQ (reference sequence). The CDR3 is 14 amino acids. With 5 bases removed from V and 4 bases from J, the gap between germline ends came to 14 bases. The CDR3 here is CASSSGPLITEAFF. The CDR3 nucleotides are TGTGCCAGCAGCAGTGGACCTTTGATCACTGAAGCTTTCTTT.

The chain is built from TRBV7-8 and TRBJ2-7, with 8 positions matching TRBD2. CDR1 and CDR2 (germline): SGHVS, FQNEAQ. V gave up 5 bases and J gave up 4 bases; unmatched junction bases: 13. This CDR3 has 16 amino acids. The CDR3: CASSPREGRPNYEQYF. In nucleotides, the CDR3 is TGTGCCAGCAGCCCCCGGGAGGGCCGCCCAAATTACGAGCAGTACTTC.

The chain is built from TRBV30 and TRBJ1-6; D unclear. Germline CDR1 and CDR2: GTSNPN and SVGIG (reference sequence). Trimming cost V 1 base and J 6 bases, with 16 bases left between them. The CDR3 loop spans 16 amino acids. CDR3 residues: CAWSARGVPLNSPLHF. CDR3 in DNA: TGTGCCTGGAGTGCCCGCGGGGTGCCCCTTAATTCACCCCTCCACTTT. The full variable domain, completed using reference TRBV30 and TRBJ1-6, is SQTIHQWPATLVQPVGSPLSLECTVEGTSNPNLYWYRQAAGRGLQLLFYSVGIGQISSEVPQNLSASRPQDRQFILSSKKLLLSDSGFYLCAWSARGVPLNSPLHFGNGTRLTVT.

The CDR3 is CASSQPFLSGTYEQYF. The CDR3 nucleotides are TGCGCCAGCAGCCAACCGTTCCTTAGCGGGACGTACGAGCAGTACTTC. The chain recombines TRBV4-1 with TRBJ2-7; 8 nucleotides match TRBD2. From germline, CDR1 is MGHRA and CDR2 YSYEKL. CDR3 length equals 16 residues. The J segment lost 4 bases and the V segment lost 2 bases, leaving 10 bases of the junction unmatched.